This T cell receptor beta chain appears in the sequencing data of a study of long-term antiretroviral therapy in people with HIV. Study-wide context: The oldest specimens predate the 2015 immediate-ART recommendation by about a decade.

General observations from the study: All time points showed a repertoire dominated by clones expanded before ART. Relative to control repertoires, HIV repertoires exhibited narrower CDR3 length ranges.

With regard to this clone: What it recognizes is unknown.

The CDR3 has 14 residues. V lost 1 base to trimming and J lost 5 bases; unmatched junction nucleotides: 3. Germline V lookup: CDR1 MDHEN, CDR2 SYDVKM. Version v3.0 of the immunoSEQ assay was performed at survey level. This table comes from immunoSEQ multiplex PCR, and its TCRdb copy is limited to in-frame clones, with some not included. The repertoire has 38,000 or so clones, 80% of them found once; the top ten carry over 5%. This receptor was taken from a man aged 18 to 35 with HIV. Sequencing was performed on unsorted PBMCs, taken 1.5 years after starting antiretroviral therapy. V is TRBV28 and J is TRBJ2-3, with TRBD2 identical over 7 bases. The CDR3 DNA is TGTGCCAGCAGTTTATTATCGGGGGGAGATACGCAGTATTTT. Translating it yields CASSLLSGGDTQYF.